The T cell receptor beta chain described here comes from a study of T cell responses to AZD1222 COVID-19 vaccine. Study-level background: Recipients boosted at about 4 weeks or about 12 weeks are pooled.

On this clone: What it binds is not known.

The CDR3 spans 17 residues. V was pared by 0 bases and J by 6 bases, with 12 bases of the junction left unmatched. Germline V CDR1 and CDR2: SGHDT, YYEEEE. Data came from immunoSEQ multiplex PCR; TCRdb stores just in-frame clones and leaves some out. The sample carries 150,000 to 200,000 clones, more than 90% recorded once. Study observations and caveats: Just five to seven people given AZD1222 tested seropositive at baseline. Spike-spanning, vaccine-associated CD4 TCRs were dominant at 160-218 and 743-854.

The clonotype originates from an adult in good health. This chain connects TRBV5-6 to TRBJ2-1; 7 nucleotides agree with TRBD2. The sequenced sample was peripheral blood, obtained on day 0 of AZD1222 vaccination. The CDR3 region has the DNA TGTGCCAGCAGCTTGGCCAAAGGGGCGGGAGAACGCAATGAGCAGTTCTTC. Residues: CASSLAKGAGERNEQFF.